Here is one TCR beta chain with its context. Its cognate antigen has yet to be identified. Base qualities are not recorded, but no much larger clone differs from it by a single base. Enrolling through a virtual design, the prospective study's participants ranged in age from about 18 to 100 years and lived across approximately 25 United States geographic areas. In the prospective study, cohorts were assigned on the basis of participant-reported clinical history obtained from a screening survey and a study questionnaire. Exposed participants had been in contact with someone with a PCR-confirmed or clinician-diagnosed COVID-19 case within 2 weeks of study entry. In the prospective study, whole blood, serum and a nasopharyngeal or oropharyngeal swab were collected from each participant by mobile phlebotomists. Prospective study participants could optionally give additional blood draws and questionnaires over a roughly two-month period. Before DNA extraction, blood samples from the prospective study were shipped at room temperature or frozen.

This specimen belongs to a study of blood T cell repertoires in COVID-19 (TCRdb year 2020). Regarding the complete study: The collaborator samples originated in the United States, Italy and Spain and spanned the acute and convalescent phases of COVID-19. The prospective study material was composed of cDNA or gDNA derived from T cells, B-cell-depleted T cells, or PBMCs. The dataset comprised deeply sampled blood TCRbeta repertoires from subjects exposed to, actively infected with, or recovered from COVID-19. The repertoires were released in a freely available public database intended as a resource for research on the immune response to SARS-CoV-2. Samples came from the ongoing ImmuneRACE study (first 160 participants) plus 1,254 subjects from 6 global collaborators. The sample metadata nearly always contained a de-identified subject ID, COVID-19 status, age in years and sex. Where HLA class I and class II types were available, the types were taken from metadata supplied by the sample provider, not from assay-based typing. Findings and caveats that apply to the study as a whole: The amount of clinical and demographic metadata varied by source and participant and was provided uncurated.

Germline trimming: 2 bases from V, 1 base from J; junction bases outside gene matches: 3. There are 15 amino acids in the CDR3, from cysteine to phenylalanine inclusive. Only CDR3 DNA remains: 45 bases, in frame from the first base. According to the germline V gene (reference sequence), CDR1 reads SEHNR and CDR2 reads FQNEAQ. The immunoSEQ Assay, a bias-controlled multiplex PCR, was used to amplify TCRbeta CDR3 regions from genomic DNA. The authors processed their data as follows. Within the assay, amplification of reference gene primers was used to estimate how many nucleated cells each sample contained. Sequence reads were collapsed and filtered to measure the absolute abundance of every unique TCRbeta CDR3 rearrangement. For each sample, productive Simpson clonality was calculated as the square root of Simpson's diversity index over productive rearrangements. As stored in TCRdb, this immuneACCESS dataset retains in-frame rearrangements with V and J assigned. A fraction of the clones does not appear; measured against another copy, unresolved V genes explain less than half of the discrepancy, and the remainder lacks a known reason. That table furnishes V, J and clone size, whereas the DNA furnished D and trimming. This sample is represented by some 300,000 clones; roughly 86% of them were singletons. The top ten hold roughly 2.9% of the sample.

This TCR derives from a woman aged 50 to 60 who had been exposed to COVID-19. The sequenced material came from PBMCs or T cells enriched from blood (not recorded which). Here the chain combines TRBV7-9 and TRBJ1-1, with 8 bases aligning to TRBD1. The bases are TGTGCCAGCAGCTTACCGGGGACAGGGAACACTGAAGCTTTCTTT. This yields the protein CASSLPGTGNTEAFF.